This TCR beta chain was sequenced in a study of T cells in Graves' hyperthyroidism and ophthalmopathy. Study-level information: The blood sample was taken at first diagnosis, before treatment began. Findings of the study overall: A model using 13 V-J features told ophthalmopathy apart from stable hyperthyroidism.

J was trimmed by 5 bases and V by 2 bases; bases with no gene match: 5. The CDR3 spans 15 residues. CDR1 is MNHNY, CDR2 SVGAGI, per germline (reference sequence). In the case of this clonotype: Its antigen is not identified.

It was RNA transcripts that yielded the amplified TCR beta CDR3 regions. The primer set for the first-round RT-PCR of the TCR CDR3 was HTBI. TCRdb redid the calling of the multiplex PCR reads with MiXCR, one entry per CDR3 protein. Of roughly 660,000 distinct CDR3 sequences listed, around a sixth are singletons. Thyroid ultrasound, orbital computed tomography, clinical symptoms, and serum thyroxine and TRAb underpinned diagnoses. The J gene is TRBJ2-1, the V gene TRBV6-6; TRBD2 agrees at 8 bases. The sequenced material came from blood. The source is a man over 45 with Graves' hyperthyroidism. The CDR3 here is CASSYALAGHNEQFF. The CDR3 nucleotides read TGTGCCAGCAGTTACGCATTAGCGGGACACAATGAGCAGTTCTTC.